The 26 T cell receptor beta chains below all came from one sample that was sequenced in a study of blood T cells in healthy people across ages. PCR was performed a second time for about 7 to 12 cycles using a sample-barcoded 5' primer and a J-beta primer mix. From the 5' RACE reads, TCRdb called clonotypes with MiXCR, one entry per CDR3 protein. Found here are about 760,000 distinct CDR3 sequences, around 50% of them singletons; the top ten hold more than 25%. The sample consisted of blood. These receptors all stem from a man aged 35 to 55 in good health.

The V call is TRBV16, the J call TRBJ1-2; 7 bases match TRBD1. The germline V gene has CDR1 KGHSY and CDR2 FQNENV. The CDR3 is 16 amino acids. The J segment lost 4 bases and the V segment lost 4 bases, leaving 12 bases of the junction unmatched. The CDR3 reads CASSRGTGEKLYGYTF. The CDR3 bases are TGTGCCAGCAGCCGGGGAACAGGGGAAAAACTCTATGGCTACACCTTC.

This clonotype was counted a few times. The chain recombines TRBV20-1 with TRBJ2-7, with 9 nucleotides matching TRBD1. The V gene end was trimmed by 5 bases and the J gene end by 2 bases; junction bases not matched to a gene: 13. CDR3 length: 16 residues. Germline assignment: CDR1 DFQATT and CDR2 SNEGSKA (reference sequence). The CDR3 nucleotides are TGCAGTGCTGGCCACCGGGACAGGGTGACCACCTACGAGCAGTACTTC. As protein: CSAGHRDRVTTYEQYF.

The V call is TRBV7-2, the J call TRBJ2-7; 7 bases are a match to TRBD1. V was clipped by 5 bases and J by 3 bases; unmatched bases: 7. Per germline, CDR1 SGHTA and CDR2 FQGNSA. CDR3 size: 14 residues. CDR3 residues: CASSPRTGDYEQYF. The CDR3 DNA reads as TGTGCCAGCAGCCCCCGAACAGGGGACTACGAGCAGTACTTC.

A few counts support this clonotype. J is TRBJ1-4 and V is TRBV28; 10 bases fit TRBD1. CDR3 length: 15 residues. Trimming took 3 bases from V and 7 from J; bases not matched to a gene: 5. Germline V lookup: CDR1 MDHEN, CDR2 SYDVKM. The CDR3 DNA is TGTGCCAGCAGTTTCGGGACAGGGGTCGTTGAAAAACTGTTTTTT. Amino acids: CASSFGTGVVEKLFF.

This clonotype has just one count. The chain couples TRBV11-3 to TRBJ2-4; D gene unclear. The V end lost 4 bases, the J end lost 13 bases, and 14 bases lay between the germline ends. CDR1 is SGHNT, CDR2 YENEEA, per germline. The CDR3 runs to 12 residues. The CDR3 region is CASSSEPQVQYF. The CDR3 DNA reads as TGTGCCAGCAGCTCCGAACCGCAAGTGCAGTACTTC.

This chain links TRBV10-3 with TRBJ2-7, with 8 bases that match TRBD1. In germline, CDR1 is ENHRY, CDR2 SYGVKD. With 3 bases clipped from V and 5 bases from J, the junction kept 9 bases outside the gene matches. This CDR3 is 15 amino acids long. Here the CDR3 reads CAISDELQGANEQYF. CDR3 nucleotide sequence: TGTGCCATCAGTGATGAGCTCCAGGGGGCGAACGAGCAGTACTTC.

This clonotype was detected once. The V call is TRBV20-1, the J call TRBJ2-2; the match to TRBD2 covers 12 bases. This CDR3 comprises 16 residues. J was trimmed by 9 bases and V by 6 bases; bases with no gene match: 14. Germline V lookup: CDR1 DFQATT, CDR2 SNEGSKA (reference sequence). This CDR3 is CSASRLAGGGLRELFF. Written as DNA, the CDR3 is TGCAGTGCGAGCAGGCTAGCGGGAGGGGGGTTGAGGGAGCTGTTTTTT.

The rearrangement uses TRBV9 and TRBJ2-5; weak D call: TRBD1 (6 bases). V shed 3 bases and J shed 11 bases, with 23 bases lying between them. Germline CDR1 is SGDLS and CDR2 is YYNGEE. The CDR3 extends over 15 amino acids. The DNA of the CDR3 is TGTGCCAGCAGCGGTCACGACACAGGGTTGAATGAGCAGTACTTC. It codes for CASSGHDTGLNEQYF.

The chain uses TRBV20-1 and TRBJ1-2; D is undetermined. CDR3 length: 15 residues. The germline CDR1 and CDR2 sequences are DFQATT and SNEGSKA (reference sequence). V was shortened by 2 bases and J by 0 bases, with 13 bases between the two germline ends. In nucleotides, the CDR3 is TGCAGTGCTAGATTGCTCCGACGGGCTAACTATGGCTACACCTTC. This translates into CSARLLRRANYGYTF.

The rearrangement joins TRBV20-1 to TRBJ2-7; D is unclear. CDR1 and CDR2 (germline): DFQATT, SNEGSKA (reference sequence). Trimming took off 0 bases at V and 2 bases at J, with 11 bases between the two ends. The CDR3 is made up of 14 amino acids. The CDR3 coding sequence is TGCAGTGCTAGAGATTCGGGCAGAACCTACGAGCAGTACTTC. Protein sequence: CSARDSGRTYEQYF.

The rearrangement joins TRBV4-3 to TRBJ2-7; 12 bases align to TRBD1. Trimming removed 1 base from V and 4 bases from J; junction bases left unmatched: 14. There are 19 residues in the CDR3. Germline V gene sequence: CDR1 LGHNA, CDR2 YSLEER. In DNA, the CDR3 is TGCGCCAGCAGCCAAGTACTCTCCCGGGGACAGGGGGCGCGGTACGAGCAGTACTTC. Amino acids: CASSQVLSRGQGARYEQYF.

This clonotype has more than one count but fewer than ten. The rearrangement uses TRBV5-1 and TRBJ2-5; either TRBD1 or TRBD2 may fit D (5 bases each). V was clipped by 0 bases and J by 1 base, with 7 bases between them. The CDR3 is 14 residues long. CDR1 and CDR2 from the germline V gene are SGHRS and YFSETQ. DNA for the CDR3: TGCGCCAGCAGCTTGGTCGGGGCCCAAGAGACCCAGTACTTC. Its translation is CASSLVGAQETQYF.

This clonotype was seen repeatedly, ten times or more. The gene calls are TRBV4-3 and TRBJ2-1; D might be TRBD2 (6 bases). This CDR3 comprises 16 residues. Deletions cut 3 bases from V and 0 bases from J, with 12 bases between. CDR1 is LGHNA and CDR2 is YSLEER in the germline V gene. This chain's CDR3 is CASSQELARSYNEQFF. The CDR3 region has the DNA TGCGCCAGCAGCCAGGAACTAGCTCGCTCCTACAATGAGCAGTTCTTC.

In its sample, this clonotype was seen a few times. The chain combines TRBV28 with TRBJ2-3, with 7 bases matching TRBD2. This CDR3 is built from 16 residues. Germline CDR1 is MDHEN and CDR2 is SYDVKM. V lost 4 bases to trimming and J lost 5 bases; unmatched junction nucleotides: 12. CDR3 coding DNA: TGTGCCAGCAGTTCCCGACTAGCCCAATTTAGAGATACGCAGTATTTT. Its protein is CASSSRLAQFRDTQYF.

The chain carries TRBV4-1 and TRBJ2-2, with 8 positions matching TRBD1. CDR3 length: 16 amino acids. Germline V lookup: CDR1 MGHRA, CDR2 YSYEKL. V shed 2 bases, J shed 4 bases, and the junction held 6 bases outside the gene matches. In DNA form, the CDR3 reads TGCGCCAGCAGCCAAAGGACAGGGTACGGCACCGGGGAGCTGTTTTTT. Protein: CASSQRTGYGTGELFF.

The chain couples TRBV27 to TRBJ2-5; 8 nucleotides agree with TRBD1. Per germline, CDR1 MNHEY and CDR2 SMNVEV (reference sequence). Losses at the gene ends were 6 bases for V and 7 bases for J; bases not matched to a gene: 16. The CDR3 has 16 residues. CDR3 nucleotide sequence: TGTGCCAGCAGCACGATTGGGGGACAGGAGGTGGGGACCCAGTACTTC. Its translation is CASSTIGGQEVGTQYF.

The chain carries TRBV4-2 and TRBJ2-3; TRBD1 or TRBD2 may be the D gene (5 bases each). V gave up 3 bases and J gave up 0 bases, with 13 bases separating them. This CDR3 spans 16 amino acids. Germline CDR1 LGHNA, CDR2 YNFKEQ. CDR3 residues: CASSQGRLDSTDTQYF. As DNA, the CDR3 is TGTGCCAGCAGCCAGGGACGCCTAGACAGCACAGATACGCAGTATTTT.

In the case of this clonotype: Mismatch with germline at one junction end may stem from a read error. The gene calls are TRBV5-1 and TRBJ2-3; 7 bases fit TRBD2. This CDR3 spans 13 amino acids. Germline CDR1 is SGHRS and CDR2 is YFSETQ. The DNA of the CDR3 is TGCGCCAGCAGCCGGGACTACCCAGATGCGCAGTATTTT. This sequence encodes CASSRDYPDAQYF.

This clonotype was seen a few times. This chain joins TRBV12-3 or TRBV12-4 and TRBJ2-3; D is unresolved. This CDR3 is built from 15 residues. With 4 bases removed from V and 1 base from J, the gap between germline ends came to 12 bases. In DNA form, the CDR3 reads TGTGCCAGCAGTTCGCCCAGGCTGCGCACAGATACGCAGTATTTT. Translating it yields CASSSPRLRTDTQYF.

The rearrangement uses TRBV14 and TRBJ2-5, with D possibly being TRBD1 (5 bases). CDR3 size: 15 residues. V shed 0 bases and J shed 1 base, with 9 bases lying between them. Germline lookup yields CDR1 SGHDN and CDR2 FVKESK. CDR3 amino acids: CASSQDKTAQETQYF. The DNA for the CDR3 is TGTGCCAGCAGCCAAGATAAGACAGCCCAAGAGACCCAGTACTTC.

The chain recombines TRBV9 with TRBJ1-1; D gene uncertain. Germline V gene sequence: CDR1 SGDLS, CDR2 YYNGEE. V was pared by 1 base and J by 2 bases, with 9 bases between. This CDR3 region has 14 residues. CDR3 nucleotides: TGTGCCAGCAGCGTAACTACGAGTAACACTGAAGCTTTCTTT. Its protein product is CASSVTTSNTEAFF.

This chain links TRBV3-1 with TRBJ2-5; D tentatively fits TRBD1 or TRBD2 (6 bases each). Deletions cut 3 bases from V and 11 bases from J, with 28 bases between. The CDR3 is 17 residues long. Germline CDR1 is LGHDT and CDR2 is YNNKEL (reference sequence). The CDR3 nucleotides read TGTGCCAGCAGCCACCTTTTTTACAGGGAGGCCGCGAGGGAGCAGTACTTC. This encodes CASSHLFYREAAREQYF.

There are a few counts of this clonotype. The J gene is TRBJ2-7, the V gene TRBV4-3; 7 positions match TRBD1. The CDR3 extends over 17 amino acids. The germline gives CDR1 LGHNA, CDR2 YSLEER. V lost 0 bases and J lost 3; bases outside the gene matches: 11. CDR3 sequence: CASSQDLVRTGVYEQYF. CDR3 nucleotides: TGCGCCAGCAGCCAAGATTTAGTCCGTACAGGGGTCTACGAGCAGTACTTC.

The CDR3 is CSVSQRRGHYEQYF. The CDR3 DNA is TGCAGCGTGTCTCAGCGGAGGGGCCACTACGAGCAGTACTTC. V is TRBV29-1 and J is TRBJ2-7; maybe TRBD2 (6 bases). CDR1 is SQVTM and CDR2 is ANQGSEA in the germline V gene. The CDR3 consists of 14 residues. Deletions cut 6 bases from V and 3 bases from J, with 18 bases between.

The chain carries TRBV28 and TRBJ2-6; D unclear. V lost 3 bases to trimming and J lost 0 bases, with 9 bases between them. CDR3 length: 16 amino acids. Per germline, CDR1 MDHEN and CDR2 SYDVKM. The CDR3 region has the DNA TGTGCCAGCAGTTTTGTTCTAGGCTCTGGGGCCAACGTCCTGACTTTC. This gives the protein CASSFVLGSGANVLTF.

The count of this clonotype is one. The V call is TRBV24-1, the J call TRBJ2-1, with D perhaps TRBD2 (6 bases). This CDR3 has 14 amino acids. CDR1 KGHDR and CDR2 SFDVKD come from the germline V gene. Trimming cost V 5 bases and J 4 bases, with 11 bases left between them. As DNA, the CDR3 is TGTGCCACCAGTGGCGGGGACGTTTACAATGAGCAGTTCTTC. It codes for CATSGGDVYNEQFF.